These T cell receptor beta chains were read from a single sample in a study of T cell repertoires in cytomegalovirus infection. TCRdb used MiXCR to reprocess the reads, holding one entry per CDR3 protein. The sample yields around 210,000 distinct CDR3 sequences, approximately 7% seen once. Sequenced input: PBMCs. The receptors shown here come from a human donor in good health (CMV status not recorded). Some clones in this sample may be carry-over from other donors' samples. Both conserved end residues are part of each CDR3. A D gene is named only where the DNA matches it firmly. Not all rows give a size; the values are once, few, many and, for expanded clones, a class.

j_gene: TRBJ1-2; abundance: many; d_gene: TRBD1; v_gene: TRBV29-1; CDR3nt: TGCAGCGTTGCCCGGGACAGGAATGGCTACACCTTC; CDR3aa: CSVARDRNGYTF
j_gene: TRBJ1-5; abundance: many; d_gene: NA; v_gene: TRBV7-6; CDR3nt: TGTGCCAGCAGCGGTCCAGGGGACGGGAGTCAGCCCCAGCATTTT; CDR3aa: CASSGPGDGSQPQHF
j_gene: TRBJ1-2; abundance: many; d_gene: NA; v_gene: TRBV12-3/TRBV12-4; CDR3nt: TGTGCCAGCAGACACGACAGGTCCTATGGCTACACCTTC; CDR3aa: CASRHDRSYGYTF
j_gene: TRBJ1-1; abundance: many; d_gene: NA; v_gene: TRBV12-3/TRBV12-4; CDR3nt: TGTGCCAGCAATAGCTGGGGGGAAAAAGCTTTCTTT; CDR3aa: CASNSWGEKAFF
j_gene: TRBJ1-1; abundance: NA; d_gene: TRBD1; v_gene: TRBV27; CDR3nt: TGTGCCAGCAGTCACAGGGGGAACACTGAAGCTTTCTTT; CDR3aa: CASSHRGNTEAFF
j_gene: TRBJ2-1; abundance: many; d_gene: NA; v_gene: TRBV9; CDR3nt: TGTGCCAGCAGCGTAGTACCCTCCTCGGACAATGAGCAGTTCTTC; CDR3aa: CASSVVPSSDNEQFF
j_gene: TRBJ2-1; abundance: many; d_gene: TRBD2; v_gene: TRBV12-3/TRBV12-4; CDR3nt: TGTGCCAGCAGTTTTGGGACTAGCGGGTACAATGAGCAGTTCTTC; CDR3aa: CASSFGTSGYNEQFF
j_gene: TRBJ2-1; abundance: many; d_gene: TRBD2; v_gene: TRBV28; CDR3nt: TGTGCCAGCAGCCAGACTAGCGGGGGGTCCTACAATGAGCAGTTCTTC; CDR3aa: CASSQTSGGSYNEQFF
j_gene: TRBJ2-5; abundance: many; d_gene: TRBD2; v_gene: TRBV5-4; CDR3nt: TGTGCCAGCAGCTTGATCCCGGGACTAGCGGTACAAGAGACCCAGTACTTC; CDR3aa: CASSLIPGLAVQETQYF
j_gene: TRBJ1-2; abundance: many; d_gene: NA; v_gene: TRBV7-8; CDR3nt: TGTGCCAGCAGCTTAAAACCGGACACCGGCTACACCTTC; CDR3aa: CASSLKPDTGYTF
j_gene: TRBJ2-3; abundance: NA; d_gene: NA; v_gene: TRBV29-1; CDR3nt: TGCAGCGTCGCTAAGGACCACTTCACAGATACGCAGTATTTT; CDR3aa: CSVAKDHFTDTQYF
j_gene: TRBJ1-2; abundance: many; d_gene: TRBD1; v_gene: TRBV28; CDR3nt: TGTGCCAGCGACCCCAGGCAGGGGGCTGGCTACACCTTC; CDR3aa: CASDPRQGAGYTF
j_gene: TRBJ2-1; abundance: many; d_gene: NA; v_gene: TRBV7-2; CDR3nt: TGTGCCAGCAGCACCTACTGGAATGAGCAGTTCTTC; CDR3aa: CASSTYWNEQFF
j_gene: TRBJ1-1; abundance: many; d_gene: NA; v_gene: TRBV12-3/TRBV12-4; CDR3nt: TGTGCCAGCAGTTTAGGGACACCTCCTGAAGCTTTCTTT; CDR3aa: CASSLGTPPEAFF
j_gene: TRBJ1-1; abundance: many; d_gene: NA; v_gene: TRBV20-1; CDR3nt: TGCAGTGCTAGAGATAACGGGGGCCAAGGGATCACTGAAGCTTTCTTT; CDR3aa: CSARDNGGQGITEAFF
j_gene: TRBJ2-1; abundance: NA; d_gene: TRBD1; v_gene: TRBV29-1; CDR3nt: TGCAGCGTTGAAGTAGAGGACAGGGTGATTAAGTTCTTC; CDR3aa: CSVEVEDRVIKFF
j_gene: TRBJ1-1; abundance: few; d_gene: TRBD1; v_gene: TRBV18; CDR3nt: TGTGCCAGCTCTGCCTACTCTCAGGGGGAGAAAGCTTTCTTT; CDR3aa: CASSAYSQGEKAFF
j_gene: TRBJ2-4; abundance: NA; d_gene: NA; v_gene: TRBV28; CDR3nt: TGTGCCAGCAGAATCGGGACTTTAGCCAAAAACATTCAGTACTTC; CDR3aa: CASRIGTLAKNIQYF
j_gene: TRBJ1-1; abundance: many; d_gene: NA; v_gene: TRBV9; CDR3nt: TGTGCCAGCAGCCGAGACATGATAAACACTGAAGCTTTCTTT; CDR3aa: CASSRDMINTEAFF
j_gene: TRBJ1-6; abundance: many; d_gene: NA; v_gene: TRBV7-2; CDR3nt: TGTGCCAGCAGCTTGAAAGTCGAGAAGGGCAATTCACCCCTCCACTTT; CDR3aa: CASSLKVEKGNSPLHF
j_gene: TRBJ1-1; abundance: many; d_gene: TRBD1; v_gene: TRBV28; CDR3nt: TGTGCCACGCGTAAGACAGGGGGTGCTGAAGCTTTCTTT; CDR3aa: CATRKTGGAEAFF
j_gene: TRBJ2-2; abundance: many; d_gene: NA; v_gene: TRBV20-1; CDR3nt: TGCAGTGCTAGACCCTGGGGGGAGCCCGCGAACACCGGGGAGCTGTTTTTT; CDR3aa: CSARPWGEPANTGELFF
j_gene: TRBJ2-7; abundance: many; d_gene: NA; v_gene: TRBV9; CDR3nt: TGTGCCAGCAGCGTAGGGGGGGTCTACGAGCAGTACTTC; CDR3aa: CASSVGGVYEQYF
j_gene: TRBJ1-6; abundance: many; d_gene: NA; v_gene: TRBV7-2; CDR3nt: TGTGCCAGCAGACCAGGGGCTCGAGATTCACCCCTCCACTTT; CDR3aa: CASRPGARDSPLHF
j_gene: TRBJ1-1; abundance: NA; d_gene: NA; v_gene: TRBV28; CDR3nt: TGTGCCAGCAATCAACCGGCGGAGACCCTGGGCACTGAAGCTTTCTTT; CDR3aa: CASNQPAETLGTEAFF
j_gene: TRBJ1-1; abundance: many; d_gene: NA; v_gene: TRBV2; CDR3nt: TGTGCCAGCAGTGAAGAGAGGGACTTAAAAGCTTTCTTT; CDR3aa: CASSEERDLKAFF
j_gene: TRBJ2-5; abundance: few; d_gene: TRBD1; v_gene: TRBV12-5; CDR3nt: TGTGCTAGTGCCCAGGGGACAGGCCAAGAGACCCAGTACTTC; CDR3aa: CASAQGTGQETQYF
j_gene: TRBJ2-5; abundance: many; d_gene: NA; v_gene: TRBV5-6; CDR3nt: TGTGCCAGCAGCTGGCTCGGGGGGCCTACGGAAGAGACCCAGTACTTC; CDR3aa: CASSWLGGPTEETQYF
j_gene: TRBJ1-4; abundance: many; d_gene: NA; v_gene: TRBV25-1; CDR3nt: TGTGCCAGCAGTGAATTTAGGACGGATGAGCTGTTTTTT; CDR3aa: CASSEFRTDELFF
j_gene: TRBJ2-7; abundance: many; d_gene: NA; v_gene: TRBV14; CDR3nt: TGTGCCAGCAGCCAAGATAAGTTCGGGGAGCAGTACTTC; CDR3aa: CASSQDKFGEQYF
j_gene: TRBJ1-2; abundance: many; d_gene: TRBD1; v_gene: TRBV29-1; CDR3nt: TGCAGCGCTCCGGGACAGAACTATGGCTACACCTTC; CDR3aa: CSAPGQNYGYTF
j_gene: TRBJ2-3; abundance: many; d_gene: TRBD2; v_gene: TRBV6-6; CDR3nt: TGTGCCAGCAGCTCTAGCGGGCGAAGCACAGATACGCAGTATTTT; CDR3aa: CASSSSGRSTDTQYF
j_gene: TRBJ1-2; abundance: many; d_gene: NA; v_gene: TRBV20-1; CDR3nt: TGCAGTGCTAGAGGCACTCCCTCGGACAGTCCGCTGGGGAGCTACACCTTC; CDR3aa: CSARGTPSDSPLGSYTF
j_gene: TRBJ1-6; abundance: NA; d_gene: NA; v_gene: TRBV28; CDR3nt: TGTGCCAGCAGTTTTCAGGGAAGGAATTCACCCCTCCACTTT; CDR3aa: CASSFQGRNSPLHF
j_gene: TRBJ2-5; abundance: many; d_gene: TRBD1; v_gene: TRBV5-1; CDR3nt: TGCGCCAGCAGCGTAATGGGACAGCAAGAGACCCAGTACTTC; CDR3aa: CASSVMGQQETQYF
j_gene: TRBJ1-6; abundance: NA; d_gene: NA; v_gene: TRBV5-6; CDR3nt: TGTGCCAGCAGCTTCAACGCTCGGACGGAATATAATTCACCCCTCCACTTT; CDR3aa: CASSFNARTEYNSPLHF
j_gene: TRBJ1-1; abundance: many; d_gene: NA; v_gene: TRBV10-2; CDR3nt: TGCGCCAGCAGTGAGTCCGGGTACGTTGAAGCTTTCTTT; CDR3aa: CASSESGYVEAFF
j_gene: TRBJ1-4; abundance: NA; d_gene: NA; v_gene: TRBV28; CDR3nt: TGTGCCAGCAGGCATACCGGGCCCACAACTAATGAAAAACTGTTTTTT; CDR3aa: CASRHTGPTTNEKLFF
j_gene: TRBJ1-1; abundance: few; d_gene: NA; v_gene: TRBV20-1; CDR3nt: TGCAGTGCTAGGGTTTCGGGGGCCGGCACTGAAGCTTTCTTT; CDR3aa: CSARVSGAGTEAFF
j_gene: TRBJ2-1; abundance: many; d_gene: NA; v_gene: TRBV13; CDR3nt: TGTGCCAGCAGCTTAGCCCTACCAGACTACAATGAGCAGTTCTTC; CDR3aa: CASSLALPDYNEQFF
j_gene: TRBJ2-1; abundance: many; d_gene: TRBD1; v_gene: TRBV2; CDR3nt: TGTGCCAGCAGTGAAGGGACAGGGGTTGGCTACAATGAGCAGTTCTTC; CDR3aa: CASSEGTGVGYNEQFF
j_gene: TRBJ1-1; abundance: many; d_gene: NA; v_gene: TRBV19; CDR3nt: TGTGCCAGTAGTATAGGCACAGGGCCGAACACTGAAGCTTTCTTT; CDR3aa: CASSIGTGPNTEAFF
j_gene: TRBJ2-1; abundance: many; d_gene: TRBD1; v_gene: TRBV5-1; CDR3nt: TGCGCCAGCAGCTCTTCCGGGACAGAATACAATGAGCAGTTCTTC; CDR3aa: CASSSSGTEYNEQFF
j_gene: TRBJ2-2; abundance: many; d_gene: NA; v_gene: TRBV20-1; CDR3nt: TGCAGTGCTAGAGATAAGGTCCTCACCACCGGGGAGCTGTTTTTT; CDR3aa: CSARDKVLTTGELFF
j_gene: TRBJ1-5; abundance: many; d_gene: TRBD1; v_gene: TRBV28; CDR3nt: TGTGCCAGCAGTATACAGGGGTTGCGGGATTATAGCAATCAGCCCCAGCATTTT; CDR3aa: CASSIQGLRDYSNQPQHF
j_gene: TRBJ2-5; abundance: many; d_gene: NA; v_gene: TRBV10-3; CDR3nt: TGTGCCATCTCAGAGGGCAGACAAGAGACCCAGTACTTC; CDR3aa: CAISEGRQETQYF
j_gene: TRBJ1-2; abundance: NA; d_gene: NA; v_gene: TRBV27; CDR3nt: TGTGCCAGCAGTTTGACAGGCCCATATGGCTACACCTTC; CDR3aa: CASSLTGPYGYTF
j_gene: TRBJ2-2; abundance: many; d_gene: NA; v_gene: TRBV6-2/TRBV6-3; CDR3nt: TGTGCCAGTCACCCGAACGCATGGAACAGAAGCCCCAGGGGGGAGCTGTTTTTT; CDR3aa: CASHPNAWNRSPRGELFF
j_gene: TRBJ1-4; abundance: many; d_gene: TRBD1; v_gene: TRBV7-2; CDR3nt: TGTGCCAGCAGCTTAGCGACAGGGGGAAGTGAAAAACTGTTTTTT; CDR3aa: CASSLATGGSEKLFF
j_gene: TRBJ2-5; abundance: NA; d_gene: NA; v_gene: TRBV6-2/TRBV6-3; CDR3nt: TGTGCCAGCACCCTGAGCGCCAGGGAACAAGAGACCCAGTACTTC; CDR3aa: CASTLSAREQETQYF
j_gene: TRBJ2-5; abundance: many; d_gene: NA; v_gene: TRBV7-2; CDR3nt: TGTGCCAGCAGCTTAGACGGGGTGGGCGAAGAGACCCAGTACTTC; CDR3aa: CASSLDGVGEETQYF
j_gene: TRBJ2-1; abundance: NA; d_gene: NA; v_gene: TRBV19; CDR3nt: TGTGCCAGTAGTATCCTCGGGAACTCCTACAATGAGCAGTTCTTC; CDR3aa: CASSILGNSYNEQFF